What follows describes a single T cell receptor (beta chain). The antigen is not known. This sample is part of a study of OX40 agonist ivuxolimab in advanced cancers. Sequencing used immunoSEQ multiplex PCR; TCRdb keeps in-frame clones, though not all of them. The data contain approximately 60,000 clones, roughly four fifths of them seen just once; the ten biggest clones take up approximately 5%. Overall study findings and caveats: The average count of expanded clones was higher among CD8+ T cells than among CD4+. Expanded peripheral T cells had an undetermined antigen specificity.

The V end was cut by 4 bases, the J end by 5 bases, with 14 bases between. Germline-derived CDR1 and CDR2 are MGHRA and YSYEKL. The CDR3 extends over 15 amino acids. The chain has TRBV4-1 and TRBJ1-4, with unresolved D. The source material was CD4+ or CD8+ T cells sorted from blood, sampled in a trial of the OX40 agonist ivuxolimab. The clonotype was recovered from an adult with an advanced solid tumor such as melanoma, head and neck, liver or kidney cancer. CDR3 loop: CASSRTPGSNEKLFF. DNA of the CDR3: TGCGCCAGCAGCCGGACCCCGGGGTCAAATGAAAAACTGTTTTTT.